Listed below are T cell receptor beta chains from one sample, sequenced in a study of human T cells and chemical hapten exposure. TCRdb reanalysed the RACE reads using MiXCR and keeps one entry per CDR3 protein. Among about 45,000 distinct CDR3 sequences listed, 4% to 4.5% were seen once. Sequenced material: whole blood. The receptors come from a human donor in good health. Some clones in this sample may be carry-over from other donors' samples. Both conserved end residues are part of each CDR3. A D gene is named only where the DNA matches it firmly. Clone size is not always given. Where it is, it says once, few, many or a class for expanded clones.

d_call clone_size j_call v_call cdr3_length cdr3_aa cdr3_nt
TRBD1 NA TRBJ1-4 TRBV7-2 15 CASSGTGGTSEKLFF TGTGCCAGCAGCGGGACAGGGGGTACGAGTGAAAAACTGTTTTTT
NA many TRBJ2-2 TRBV27 12 CASSSNTGELFF TGTGCCAGCAGTTCTAACACCGGGGAGCTGTTTTTT
NA NA TRBJ2-7 TRBV28 16 CASSPPQGGVHYEQYF TGTGCCAGCAGCCCTCCACAGGGAGGGGTTCACTACGAGCAGTACTTC
TRBD2 many TRBJ2-2 TRBV3-1 15 CASSRTSGKSGELFF TGTGCCAGCAGTCGGACTAGCGGGAAGTCCGGGGAGCTGTTTTTT
NA many TRBJ1-1 TRBV6-1 13 CASRRWVNTEAFF TGTGCCAGCAGGCGCTGGGTGAACACTGAAGCTTTCTTT
TRBD1 few TRBJ1-4 TRBV2 15 CASTLQGATNEKLFF TGTGCCAGCACCCTCCAGGGGGCAACTAATGAAAAACTGTTTTTT
NA many TRBJ1-5 TRBV20-1 12 CSASPGNQPQHF TGCAGTGCTAGCCCAGGGAACCAGCCCCAGCATTTT
NA many TRBJ1-1 TRBV6-2/TRBV6-3 22 CASSYSIEIPPGFRQLNTEAFF TGTGCCAGCAGTTACTCGATTGAGATCCCTCCAGGATTTAGGCAATTGAACACTGAAGCTTTCTTT
NA many TRBJ2-3 TRBV12-3/TRBV12-4 14 CASSLGGRGDTQYF TGTGCCAGCAGCCTTGGGGGGCGAGGGGATACGCAGTATTTT
NA NA TRBJ1-2 TRBV9 13 CASSVAGFWGYTF TGTGCCAGCAGCGTAGCGGGGTTCTGGGGCTACACCTTC
NA many TRBJ1-1 TRBV29-1 11 CSVAQATEAFF TGCAGCGTTGCTCAGGCCACTGAAGCTTTCTTT
NA many TRBJ2-7 TRBV29-1 13 CSVQSRTPNEQYF TGCAGCGTACAATCCAGGACGCCTAACGAGCAGTACTTC
NA many TRBJ2-7 TRBV6-5 14 CASSQSDVRYEQYF TGTGCCAGCAGCCAATCGGACGTTCGCTACGAGCAGTACTTC
NA few TRBJ2-3 TRBV3-1 18 CASSQERSGLGGLDTQYF TGTGCCAGCAGCCAAGAGAGGTCAGGACTGGGGGGTCTAGATACGCAGTATTTT
TRBD2 NA TRBJ2-1 TRBV3-1 16 CASSLSREVSYNEQFF TGTGCCAGCAGCCTGTCCCGGGAGGTATCCTACAATGAGCAGTTCTTC
NA many TRBJ1-5 TRBV7-3 13 CASSLSLGQPQHF TGTGCCAGCAGCTTATCTCTCGGTCAGCCCCAGCATTTT
NA few TRBJ2-1 TRBV6-1 13 CASSEAVGVGQFF TGTGCCAGCAGTGAAGCGGTGGGGGTTGGGCAGTTCTTC
TRBD1 NA TRBJ2-5 TRBV5-4 13 CASSPTGAETQYF TGTGCCAGCAGCCCGACAGGGGCGGAGACCCAGTACTTC
NA few TRBJ1-1 TRBV12-3/TRBV12-4 14 CASSFSQMNTEAFF TGTGCCAGCAGTTTTAGCCAAATGAACACTGAAGCTTTCTTT
TRBD1 many TRBJ1-2 TRBV20-1 13 CSAPFQGADGYTF TGCAGTGCGCCCTTCCAGGGGGCCGATGGCTACACCTTC
NA NA TRBJ1-1 TRBV19 12 CASSARGAEAFF TGTGCCAGTAGTGCCCGGGGTGCTGAAGCTTTCTTT
NA many TRBJ2-4 TRBV4-1 17 CASSQVLTRTGVDIQYF TGCGCCAGCAGCCAAGTCTTAACTCGGACGGGGGTAGACATTCAGTACTTC
TRBD1 NA TRBJ2-4 TRBV28 14 CASSFRQGKNIQYF TGTGCCAGCAGTTTTAGACAGGGCAAAAACATTCAGTACTTC
TRBD1 NA TRBJ1-5 TRBV6-6 15 CASSSQQGSLTPQHF TGTGCCAGCAGCTCCCAACAGGGGTCTCTCACCCCCCAGCATTTT
TRBD1 many TRBJ2-7 TRBV12-3/TRBV12-4 12 CASSPGQPLQYF TGTGCCAGCAGCCCGGGACAGCCGCTTCAGTACTTC
NA many TRBJ1-5 TRBV28 12 CASSLSREPQHF TGTGCCAGCAGTTTAAGCAGGGAGCCCCAGCATTTT
NA many TRBJ2-3 TRBV28 18 CASSTSFGGGRLTDTQYF TGTGCCAGCAGTACCAGTTTCGGGGGAGGCAGGCTCACAGATACGCAGTATTTT
NA many TRBJ1-1 TRBV29-1 14 CSVGTGGVRAEAFF TGCAGCGTTGGCACGGGCGGGGTAAGGGCTGAAGCTTTCTTT
NA few TRBJ1-6 TRBV14 18 CASSQGRGAIVYNSPLHF TGTGCCAGCAGCCAAGGCCGTGGGGCCATCGTCTATAATTCACCCCTCCACTTT
NA few TRBJ2-7 TRBV5-6 12 CASSHQSYEQYF TGTGCCAGCAGCCATCAAAGCTACGAGCAGTACTTC